This entry is about one T cell receptor (beta chain). Germline V CDR1 and CDR2: GTSNPN, SVGIG (reference sequence). The CDR3 totals 16 residues. V lost 5 bases, J lost 2 bases, and 21 bases lay in between. Participants were aged roughly 18 to 89 years from about 25 US areas. The data belong to a study of blood T cell repertoires in COVID-19. Generated by immunoSEQ multiplex PCR, the TCRdb table keeps only in-frame clones and is missing some. The sample carries almost 200,000 clones, 89% recorded once. Sequencing was performed on PBMCs or T cells enriched from blood (not recorded which). The chain uses TRBV30 and TRBJ1-1; no reliable D call. This clonotype originated in a woman aged 18 to 35 who had recovered from COVID-19. The CDR3 spells CAWDQRSPRGNTEAFF. The DNA for the CDR3 is TGTGCCTGGGACCAGAGGTCCCCCCGGGGAAACACTGAAGCTTTCTTT.